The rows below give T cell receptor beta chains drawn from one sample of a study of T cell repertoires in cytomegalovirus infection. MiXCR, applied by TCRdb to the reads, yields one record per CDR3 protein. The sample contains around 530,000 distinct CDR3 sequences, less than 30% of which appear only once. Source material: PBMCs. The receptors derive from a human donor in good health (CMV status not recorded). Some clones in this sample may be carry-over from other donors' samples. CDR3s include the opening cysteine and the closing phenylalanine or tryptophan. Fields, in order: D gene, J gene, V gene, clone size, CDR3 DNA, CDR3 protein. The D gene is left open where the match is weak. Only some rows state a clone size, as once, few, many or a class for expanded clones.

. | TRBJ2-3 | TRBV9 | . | TGTGCCAGCAGCGTAGATATGGGCACAGATACGCAGTATTTT | CASSVDMGTDTQYF
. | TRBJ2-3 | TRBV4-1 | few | TGCGCCAGCAGCCAAGCTGGCGGGAACACAGATACGCAGTATTTT | CASSQAGGNTDTQYF
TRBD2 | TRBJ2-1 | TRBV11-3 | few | TGTGCCAGCACGACTAGCCCCTACAATGAGCAGTTCTTC | CASTTSPYNEQFF
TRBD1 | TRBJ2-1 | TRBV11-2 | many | TGTGCCAGCAGGGCACAGGGGGCAAGGAATGAGCAGTTCTTC | CASRAQGARNEQFF
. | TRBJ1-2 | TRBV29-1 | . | TGCAGCGTTGAACAGGGGAATGGCTACACCTTC | CSVEQGNGYTF
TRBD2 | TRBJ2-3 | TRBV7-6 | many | TGTGCCAGCAGCTTAGGTCGACTAGCGGGAGAGAGTAAGACAGATACGCAGTATTTT | CASSLGRLAGESKTDTQYF
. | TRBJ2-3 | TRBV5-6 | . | TGTGCCAGCAGCTTGGCGCTTGGCGGCTTCTCGGTTGATACGCAGTATTTT | CASSLALGGFSVDTQYF
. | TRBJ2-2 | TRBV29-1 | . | TGCAGCGTCGGGTCGGGGGCGCATCTCGGGGAGCTGTTTTTT | CSVGSGAHLGELFF
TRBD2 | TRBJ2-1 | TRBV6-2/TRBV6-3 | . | TGTGCCAGCACCAAACGGGAGGGCCCATATGAGCAGTTCTTC | CASTKREGPYEQFF
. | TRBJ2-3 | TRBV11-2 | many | TGTGCCAGCAGCTTGCGGGGGCCTAGCACAGATACGCAGTATTTT | CASSLRGPSTDTQYF
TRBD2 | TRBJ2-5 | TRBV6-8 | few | TGTGCCAGCAGGCTAGCGGGGGGGGGTCAACCCCAGTACTTC | CASRLAGGGQPQYF
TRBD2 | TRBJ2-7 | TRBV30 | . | TGTGCCGGGACTAGCGGGAGTTACGAGCAGTACTTC | CAGTSGSYEQYF
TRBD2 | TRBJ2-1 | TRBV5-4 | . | TGTGCCAGCAGCCAGAGCGGGAGGGCCTATGAGCAGTTCTTC | CASSQSGRAYEQFF
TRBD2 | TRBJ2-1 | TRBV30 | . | TGTGCCTGGGCCGGCGGGAGGGCCGGGAATGAGCAGTTCTTC | CAWAGGRAGNEQFF
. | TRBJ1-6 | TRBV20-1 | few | TGCAGTGCGGAACAGGGCGGAGGGTCACCCCTCCACTTT | CSAEQGGGSPLHF
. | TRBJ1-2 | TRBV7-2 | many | TGTGCCAGCAGTCTCCTGCCGAACTATGGCTACACCTTC | CASSLLPNYGYTF